These 24 T cell receptor beta chains share one sample of origin, sequenced in a study of graft-versus-host responses after intestinal transplantation. The data were produced by immunoSEQ multiplex PCR, yet TCRdb's version contains in-frame clones alone and is incomplete. The repertoire holds more than 50,000 clones, about 90% seen once, with roughly 5.5% in the top ten. This specimen consisted of PBMCs, obtained roughly 680 days after intestinal transplant. The receptors here all came from a human patient who received an intestinal transplant, so some T cells may come from the graft donor.

V gene TRBV7-2 combines with J gene TRBJ2-5; 10 nucleotides align to TRBD2. V was clipped by 1 base and J by 5 bases; unmatched bases: 10. Per the germline V gene, CDR1 is SGHTA and CDR2 is FQGNSA. This CDR3 has 17 residues. The CDR3 protein is CASSLVSSGGAGETQYF. The CDR3 coding sequence is TGTGCCAGCAGCTTAGTATCAAGCGGGGGGGCCGGGGAGACCCAGTACTTC.

This chain links TRBV5-4 with TRBJ2-3, with 8 bases that match TRBD2. The germline gives CDR1 SGHNT, CDR2 YYREEE (reference sequence). After removal of 0 bases from V and 3 bases from J, the junction contained 9 bases not matched to a gene. CDR3 length: 17 residues. The CDR3 DNA is TGTGCCAGCAGCTTGGGGCTAGCGGGCGCTGGGACAGATACGCAGTATTTT. Protein product: CASSLGLAGAGTDTQYF.

This clone was recorded only once. The V call is TRBV11-3, the J call TRBJ2-3; 9 nucleotides line up with TRBD2. The CDR3 length is 16 residues. Germline V gene sequence: CDR1 SGHNT, CDR2 YENEEA. The J segment lost 10 bases and the V segment lost 1 base, leaving 12 bases of the junction unmatched. The CDR3 loop is CASSLGGGAVIAPQYF. The CDR3 DNA reads TGTGCCAGCAGCTTAGGCGGGGGGGCCGTTATAGCCCCGCAGTATTTT.

This chain uses TRBV6-6 with TRBJ1-1, with D perhaps matching TRBD1 (5 bases). This CDR3 comprises 16 residues. The germline V gene encodes CDR1 MNHNY and CDR2 SVGAGI (reference sequence). V gave up 0 bases and J gave up 2 bases, with 13 bases separating them. This CDR3 is CASSYSLAGPNTEAFF. As DNA, the CDR3 is TGTGCCAGCAGTTACTCGTTGGCGGGGCCTAACACTGAAGCTTTCTTT.

The CDR3 spells CASSERLGRGSTEAFF. The CDR3 coding sequence is TGCGCCAGCAGTGAGCGGCTTGGACGTGGGAGCACTGAAGCTTTCTTT. The V call is TRBV10-1, the J call TRBJ1-1; no firm D call. CDR3 length: 16 residues. Germline V lookup: CDR1 WNHNN, CDR2 SYGVQD (reference sequence). V dropped 2 bases and J dropped 4 bases, with 17 bases sitting between them.

J is TRBJ1-2 and V is TRBV2; D uncertain. The V end was cut by 5 bases, the J end by 5 bases, with 18 bases between. The CDR3 is 15 residues long. CDR1 is SNHLY and CDR2 is FYNNEI in the germline V gene. CDR3 protein: CASSYEGRRLYGYTF. Written as DNA, the CDR3 is TGTGCCAGCAGTTATGAGGGTAGGCGATTATATGGCTACACCTTC.

The chain uses TRBV5-1 and TRBJ2-5; D not certain. The germline V gene encodes CDR1 SGHRS and CDR2 YFSETQ. This CDR3 region has 12 residues. Trimming left V 4 bases short and J 2 bases short, with 6 bases between. The CDR3 sequence: CASSEQQETQYF. The DNA of the CDR3 is TGCGCCAGCAGCGAGCAACAAGAGACCCAGTACTTC.

The V call is TRBV4-1, the J call TRBJ2-7; TRBD2 aligns across 10 bases. V lost 2 bases to trimming and J lost 4 bases; unmatched junction nucleotides: 17. Germline V lookup: CDR1 MGHRA, CDR2 YSYEKL. CDR3 size: 19 residues. In DNA, the CDR3 is TGCGCCAGCAGCCAACCCAAATTGGGAAAGCGGGGGGGCGGTTACGAGCAGTACTTC. Translated, it gives CASSQPKLGKRGGGYEQYF.

The gene calls are TRBV14 and TRBJ2-3, with D possibly matching TRBD2 (5 bases). V lost 4 bases, J lost 2 bases, and 16 bases lay in between. The CDR3 spans 16 residues. CDR1 is SGHDN, CDR2 FVKESK, per germline. The CDR3 protein is CASSLDPGRFTDTQYF. As DNA, the CDR3 is TGTGCCAGCAGCCTCGACCCGGGAAGATTCACAGATACGCAGTATTTT.

The chain employs TRBV9 and TRBJ2-2, with TRBD2 as a possible D gene (6 bases). Deletions cut 0 bases from V and 0 bases from J, with 6 bases between. Per germline, CDR1 SGDLS and CDR2 YYNGEE. The CDR3 is made up of 15 amino acids. The CDR3 sequence is CASSVGGANTGELFF. As DNA, the CDR3 is TGTGCCAGCAGCGTAGGCGGGGCGAACACCGGGGAGCTGTTTTTT.

The rearrangement links TRBV6-1 to TRBJ1-2, with 7 bases that match TRBD1. This CDR3 comprises 15 residues. V dropped 7 bases and J dropped 0; count of bases not matched to a gene: 8. Germline-derived CDR1 and CDR2 are MNHNS and SASEGT. DNA of the CDR3: TGTGCCAGCACCAGGGGGTCAGGACCTAACTATGGCTACACCTTC. Amino acids: CASTRGSGPNYGYTF.

The DNA of the CDR3 is TGTGCCAGCAGCCACGATGACTTACCTAACTATGGCTACACCTTC. Translation gives CASSHDDLPNYGYTF. V and J are TRBV16 and TRBJ1-2; the D is unclear. CDR3 size: 15 residues. Germline V lookup: CDR1 KGHSY, CDR2 FQNENV. Deletions cut 3 bases from V and 0 bases from J, with 11 bases between.

The rearrangement uses TRBV19 and TRBJ1-5; D might be TRBD1 (6 bases). Trimming cost V 3 bases and J 5 bases, with 14 bases left between them. From germline, CDR1 is LNHDA and CDR2 SQIVND (reference sequence). The CDR3 is made up of 15 amino acids. The CDR3 region is CASSILGAWDQPQHF. Written as DNA, the CDR3 is TGTGCCAGTAGTATTTTGGGGGCCTGGGATCAGCCCCAGCATTTT.

This chain joins TRBV18 and TRBJ2-7; 14 bases are a match to TRBD2. J was trimmed by 4 bases and V by 3 bases; bases with no gene match: 2. CDR3 length: 15 amino acids. CDR1 is KGHSH, CDR2 LQKENI, per germline. The CDR3, as DNA: TGTGCCAGCTCACCGGGACTAGCGGGGGTTTACGAGCAGTACTTC. Its translation is CASSPGLAGVYEQYF.

The chain recombines TRBV4-2 with TRBJ1-2; maybe TRBD1 (5 bases). Trimming removed 3 bases at V and 6 bases at J, with 17 bases between. Germline V lookup: CDR1 LGHNA, CDR2 YNFKEQ. The CDR3 contains 15 residues. CDR3 amino acids: CASSHIQTVRHGYTF. The CDR3 DNA is TGTGCCAGCAGCCATATACAGACAGTACGGCATGGCTACACCTTC.

In its sample, this clone was seen once. This chain uses TRBV6-5 with TRBJ2-1; tentative D call: TRBD2 (6 bases). The V and J ends lost 2 bases and 15 bases respectively, with 26 bases between them. Germline lookup yields CDR1 MNHEY and CDR2 SVGAGI. The CDR3 sequence is 16 residues long. The CDR3 spells CASSYSWRGTRELLFF. The CDR3, as DNA: TGTGCCAGCAGTTACAGTTGGCGCGGGACCCGGGAGCTTCTGTTCTTC.

The J gene is TRBJ1-5, the V gene TRBV4-1; TRBD1 might be the D (6 bases). The CDR3 has 18 residues. The germline gives CDR1 MGHRA, CDR2 YSYEKL. Between the trimmed V and J ends, which lost 1 base and 6 bases, there was a span of 22 bases. Written as DNA, the CDR3 is TGCGCCAGCAGCCAAGGGCTGGGGGCGGCGGGGAAGGGTCAGCCCCAGCATTTT. Its translation: CASSQGLGAAGKGQPQHF.

This chain uses TRBV6-1 with TRBJ2-1, with 11 bases identical to TRBD2. The CDR3 sequence is 15 residues long. Trimming at V came to 5 bases and at J to 2 bases, leaving 2 bases not matched to a gene. Germline values: CDR1 MNHNS, CDR2 SASEGT. CDR3 in DNA: TGTGCCAGCAGTAAACTAGCGGGGGCCTACAATGAGCAGTTCTTC. It translates to CASSKLAGAYNEQFF.

This clone was found once. The V call is TRBV5-1, the J call TRBJ1-2; the D is unclear. From germline, CDR1 is SGHRS and CDR2 YFSETQ. V was pared by 0 bases and J by 6 bases, with 12 bases between. This CDR3 has 14 amino acids. CDR3 nucleotides: TGCGCCAGCAGCTTGGGGGTTCAAGGGAATGGCTACACCTTC. This encodes CASSLGVQGNGYTF. The full variable domain, completed using reference TRBV5-1 and TRBJ1-2, is KAGVTQTPRYLIKTRGQQVTLSCSPISGHRSVSWYQQTPGQGLQFLFEYFSETQRNKGNFPGRFSGRQFSNSRSEMNVSTLELGDSALYLCASSLGVQGNGYTFGSGTRLTVV.

Comments on this clone: In the same sample, other DNA sequences code for this CDR3. The chain combines TRBV9 with TRBJ2-5; perhaps TRBD1 as D (6 bases). CDR3 size: 14 residues. Trimming took off 2 bases at V and 3 bases at J, with 11 bases between the two ends. CDR1 and CDR2 (germline): SGDLS, YYNGEE. The CDR3 region is CASSVPGAKETQYF. The CDR3 region has the DNA TGTGCCAGCAGCGTCCCAGGGGCGAAAGAGACCCAGTACTTC.

The chain joins TRBV27 to TRBJ1-4; no clear D gene. Per germline, CDR1 MNHEY and CDR2 SMNVEV (reference sequence). Trimming removed 6 bases from V and 6 bases from J, with 17 bases in between. CDR3 size: 15 residues. The CDR3: CASRSPDGTDEKLFF. The CDR3 region has the DNA TGTGCCAGCAGGAGCCCCGACGGTACGGATGAAAAACTGTTTTTT.

The rearrangement uses TRBV18 and TRBJ1-6, with TRBD1 as a possible D gene (5 bases). CDR3 length: 17 residues. CDR1 KGHSH and CDR2 LQKENI come from the germline V gene. Deletions cut 3 bases from V and 4 bases from J, with 16 bases between. CDR3 sequence reads: CASSPGASYEYNSPLHF. For the CDR3, the DNA is TGTGCCAGCTCACCTGGGGCCTCCTATGAGTATAATTCACCCCTCCACTTT.

The CDR3 coding sequence is TGTGCCAGCAGCCCTACCGGGACTAGGCAAGAGACCCAGTACTTC. Residues: CASSPTGTRQETQYF. The chain couples TRBV14 to TRBJ2-5; TRBD2 agrees at 8 bases. Germline CDR1 reads SGHDN; CDR2 reads FVKESK. The CDR3 extends over 15 amino acids. The V gene end was trimmed by 4 bases and the J gene end by 2 bases; junction bases not matched to a gene: 6.

The chain employs TRBV11-2 and TRBJ2-1; D is tentatively TRBD1 or TRBD2 (5 bases each). The CDR3 covers 13 residues. The V end lost 5 bases, the J end lost 6 bases, and 11 bases lay between the germline ends. The germline V gene has CDR1 SGHAT and CDR2 FQNNGV. CDR3 protein: CASSRDPLNEQFF. CDR3 nucleotide sequence: TGTGCCAGCAGCCGGGACCCACTCAATGAGCAGTTCTTC.